This TCR beta chain stems from a study of shared clonotypes between healthy human individuals. CDR1 SGHKS and CDR2 YYEKEE come from the germline V gene (reference sequence). The CDR3 runs to 14 residues. V lost 4 bases and J lost 7; bases outside the gene matches: 6. Only in-frame clones appear in the TCRdb table, and some are missing; sequencing was by immunoSEQ multiplex PCR. The data show roughly 2,300,000 clones, around 92% seen once. The specimen sequenced was naive CD4+ T cells from PBMCs. Described subset: CD45RA+ positively selected. The chain uses TRBV5-5 and TRBJ1-5; TRBD1 agrees at 9 bases. The TCR was taken from a man younger than 30 in good health. Some clones in this sample may be carry-over from other donors' samples. Here the CDR3 reads CASSQDRGQQPQHF. For the CDR3, the DNA is TGTGCCAGCAGCCAGGACAGGGGACAACAGCCCCAGCATTTT.